This TCR beta chain was observed in a study of T cell responses to AZD1222 COVID-19 vaccine. For the study at large: The analysis combined second doses at about 4 or about 12 weeks. General observations from the study: It should be noted that donors were predominantly white British and more often female, and clonal diversity was possibly underestimated. Increased Spike-specific TCR breadth and depth were observed after two AZD1222 doses. At 160-218 and 743-854, vaccine-associated CD4 TCRs were dominant, and they spanned spike.

Germline-derived CDR1 and CDR2 are MNHEY and SVGAGI. The CDR3 extends over 11 amino acids. V was pared by 4 bases and J by 8 bases, with 8 bases between. Notes on this clone: Its antigen is undetermined.

This table comes from immunoSEQ multiplex PCR, and its TCRdb copy is limited to in-frame clones, with some not included. The repertoire holds over 100,000 clones, more than 85% seen once, with roughly 2.3% in the top ten. V and J are TRBV6-5 and TRBJ1-2; D call uncertain. The sequence derives from an adult in good health. Sequences were derived from peripheral blood, sampled on day 0 of AZD1222 vaccination. Written as DNA, the CDR3 is TGTGCCAGCAGTTCGAAAAGCGGCTACACCTTC. It yields the protein CASSSKSGYTF.